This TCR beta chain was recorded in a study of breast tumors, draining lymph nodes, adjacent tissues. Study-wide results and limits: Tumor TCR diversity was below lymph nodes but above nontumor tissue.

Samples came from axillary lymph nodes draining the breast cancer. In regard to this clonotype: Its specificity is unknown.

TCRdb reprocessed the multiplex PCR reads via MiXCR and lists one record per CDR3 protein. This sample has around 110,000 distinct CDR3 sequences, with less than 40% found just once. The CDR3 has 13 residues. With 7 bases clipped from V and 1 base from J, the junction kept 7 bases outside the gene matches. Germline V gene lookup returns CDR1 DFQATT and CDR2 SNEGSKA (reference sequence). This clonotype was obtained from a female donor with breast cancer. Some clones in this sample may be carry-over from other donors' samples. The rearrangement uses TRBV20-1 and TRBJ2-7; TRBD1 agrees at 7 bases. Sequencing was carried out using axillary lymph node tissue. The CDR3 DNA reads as TGCAGTGTGAGGACAGGTCATTCCTACGAGCAGTACTTC. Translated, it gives CSVRTGHSYEQYF.